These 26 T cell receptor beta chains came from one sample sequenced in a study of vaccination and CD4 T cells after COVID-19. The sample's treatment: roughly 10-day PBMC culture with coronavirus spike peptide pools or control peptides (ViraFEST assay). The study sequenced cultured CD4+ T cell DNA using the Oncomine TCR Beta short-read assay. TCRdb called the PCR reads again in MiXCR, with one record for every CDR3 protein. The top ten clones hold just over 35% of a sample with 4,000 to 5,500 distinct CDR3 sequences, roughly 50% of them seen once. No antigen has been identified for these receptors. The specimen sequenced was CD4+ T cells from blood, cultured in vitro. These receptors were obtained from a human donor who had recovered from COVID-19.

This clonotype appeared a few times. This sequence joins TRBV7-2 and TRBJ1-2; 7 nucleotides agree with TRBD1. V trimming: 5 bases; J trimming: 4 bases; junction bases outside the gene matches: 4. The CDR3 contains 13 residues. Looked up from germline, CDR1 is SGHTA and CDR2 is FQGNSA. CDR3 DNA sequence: TGTGCCAGCAGCCCCGACAGGGCCTATGGCTACACCTTC. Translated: CASSPDRAYGYTF.

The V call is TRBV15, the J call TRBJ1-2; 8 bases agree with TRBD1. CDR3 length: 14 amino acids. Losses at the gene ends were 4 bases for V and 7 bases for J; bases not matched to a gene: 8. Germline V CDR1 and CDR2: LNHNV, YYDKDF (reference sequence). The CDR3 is CATSIGDRLGGYTF. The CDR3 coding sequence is TGTGCCACCAGCATTGGGGACAGGTTGGGTGGCTACACCTTC.

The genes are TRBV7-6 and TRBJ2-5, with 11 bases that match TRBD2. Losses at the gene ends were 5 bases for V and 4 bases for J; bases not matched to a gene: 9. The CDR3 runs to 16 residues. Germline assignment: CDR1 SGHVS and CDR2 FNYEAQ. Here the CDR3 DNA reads TGTGCCAGCAGCACACCTAGCGGGGGGAAGGCAGAGACCCAGTACTTC. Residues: CASSTPSGGKAETQYF.

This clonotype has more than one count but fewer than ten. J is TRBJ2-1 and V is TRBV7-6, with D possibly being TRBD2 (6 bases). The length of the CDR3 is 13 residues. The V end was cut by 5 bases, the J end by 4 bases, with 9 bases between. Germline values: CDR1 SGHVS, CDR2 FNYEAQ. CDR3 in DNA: TGTGCCAGCAGCCTCGGGACTTACAATGAGCAGTTCTTC. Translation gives CASSLGTYNEQFF.

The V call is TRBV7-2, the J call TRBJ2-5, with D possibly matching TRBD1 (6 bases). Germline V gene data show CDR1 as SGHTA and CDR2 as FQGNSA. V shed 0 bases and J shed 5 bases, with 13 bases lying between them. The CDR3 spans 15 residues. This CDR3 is CASSLATTGFETQYF. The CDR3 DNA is TGTGCCAGCAGCTTAGCTACAACAGGGTTTGAGACCCAGTACTTC.

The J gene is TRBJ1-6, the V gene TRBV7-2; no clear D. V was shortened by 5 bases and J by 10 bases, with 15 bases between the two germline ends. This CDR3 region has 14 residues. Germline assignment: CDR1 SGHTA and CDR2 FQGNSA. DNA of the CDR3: TGTGCCAGCAGCACGAGGGCCAGGAGATCACCCCTCCACTTT. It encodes CASSTRARRSPLHF.

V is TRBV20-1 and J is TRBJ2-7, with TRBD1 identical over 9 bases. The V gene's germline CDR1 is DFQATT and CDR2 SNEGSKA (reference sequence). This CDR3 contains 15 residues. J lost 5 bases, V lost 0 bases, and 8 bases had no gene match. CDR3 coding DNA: TGCAGTGCTAGAGATCTGGGGACAGGGTTCCACGAGCAGTACTTC. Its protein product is CSARDLGTGFHEQYF.

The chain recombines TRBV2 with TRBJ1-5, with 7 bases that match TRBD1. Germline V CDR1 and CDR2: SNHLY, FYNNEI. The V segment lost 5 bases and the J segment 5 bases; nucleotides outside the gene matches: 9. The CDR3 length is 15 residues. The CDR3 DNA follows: TGTGCCAGCAGTTCCGACAGGGCCAGCGATCAGCCCCAGCATTTT. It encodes CASSSDRASDQPQHF.

In DNA, the CDR3 is TGTGCCAGCAGGGAACAGGGGGGCAATCAGCCCCAGCATTTT. Its protein is CASREQGGNQPQHF. This chain links TRBV2 with TRBJ1-5; 8 nucleotides agree with TRBD1. CDR1 and CDR2 from the germline V gene are SNHLY and FYNNEI. V dropped 6 bases and J dropped 2; count of bases not matched to a gene: 3. The CDR3 consists of 14 residues.

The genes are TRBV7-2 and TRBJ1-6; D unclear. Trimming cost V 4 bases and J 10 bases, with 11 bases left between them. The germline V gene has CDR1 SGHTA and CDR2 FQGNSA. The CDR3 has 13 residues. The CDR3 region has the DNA TGTGCCAGCAGCTCGAACATTAACTCACCCCTCCACTTT. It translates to CASSSNINSPLHF. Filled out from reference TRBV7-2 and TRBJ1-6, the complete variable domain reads GAGVSQSPSNKVTEKGKDVELRCDPISGHTALYWYRQSLGQGLEFLIYFQGNSAPDKSGLPSDRFSAERTGGSVSTLTIQRTQQEDSAVYLCASSSNINSPLHFGNGTRLTVT.

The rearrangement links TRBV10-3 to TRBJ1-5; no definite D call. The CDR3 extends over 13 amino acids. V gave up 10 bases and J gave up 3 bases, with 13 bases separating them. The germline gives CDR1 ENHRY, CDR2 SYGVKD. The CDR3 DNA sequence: TGTGCCACAACGGGCAGCCTCAATCAGCCCCAGCATTTT. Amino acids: CATTGSLNQPQHF.

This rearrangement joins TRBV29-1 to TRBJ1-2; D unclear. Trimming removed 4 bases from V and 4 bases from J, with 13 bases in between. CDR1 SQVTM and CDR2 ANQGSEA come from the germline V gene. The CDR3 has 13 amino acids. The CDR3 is CSVGVSGAYGYTF. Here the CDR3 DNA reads TGCAGCGTTGGAGTGTCAGGCGCCTATGGCTACACCTTC.

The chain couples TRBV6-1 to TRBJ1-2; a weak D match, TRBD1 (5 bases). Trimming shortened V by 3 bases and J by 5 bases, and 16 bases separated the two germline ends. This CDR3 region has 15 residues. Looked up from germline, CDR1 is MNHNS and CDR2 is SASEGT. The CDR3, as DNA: TGTGCCAGCAGTGAGAAGTACGGACACCAGTATGGCTACACCTTC. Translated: CASSEKYGHQYGYTF.

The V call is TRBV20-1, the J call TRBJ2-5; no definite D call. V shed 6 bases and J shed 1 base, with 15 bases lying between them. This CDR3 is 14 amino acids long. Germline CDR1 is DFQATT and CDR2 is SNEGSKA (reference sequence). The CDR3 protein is CSASTWVGQETQYF. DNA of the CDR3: TGCAGTGCCTCGACCTGGGTGGGCCAAGAGACCCAGTACTTC.

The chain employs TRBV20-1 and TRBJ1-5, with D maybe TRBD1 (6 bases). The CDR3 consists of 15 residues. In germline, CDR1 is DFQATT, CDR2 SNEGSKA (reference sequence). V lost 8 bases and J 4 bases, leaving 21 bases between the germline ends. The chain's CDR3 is CSTTPWGGGNQPQHF. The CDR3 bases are TGCAGTACAACCCCATGGGGAGGGGGTAATCAGCCCCAGCATTTT.

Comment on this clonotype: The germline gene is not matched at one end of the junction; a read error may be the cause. The CDR3 region is CASSARTGGTYEGDF. The CDR3 region has the DNA TGTGCCAGCAGCGCCCGGACAGGGGGAACCTACGAGGGGGACTTC. V is TRBV7-6 and J is TRBJ2-7; 10 positions agree with TRBD1. The CDR3 covers 15 residues. CDR1 SGHVS and CDR2 FNYEAQ come from the germline V gene.

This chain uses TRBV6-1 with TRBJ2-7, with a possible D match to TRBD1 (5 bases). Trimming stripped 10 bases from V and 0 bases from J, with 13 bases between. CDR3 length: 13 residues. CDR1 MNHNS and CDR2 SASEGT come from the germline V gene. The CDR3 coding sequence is TGTGCCACCAGGGCCCGAGGCTCCTACGAGCAGTACTTC. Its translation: CATRARGSYEQYF.

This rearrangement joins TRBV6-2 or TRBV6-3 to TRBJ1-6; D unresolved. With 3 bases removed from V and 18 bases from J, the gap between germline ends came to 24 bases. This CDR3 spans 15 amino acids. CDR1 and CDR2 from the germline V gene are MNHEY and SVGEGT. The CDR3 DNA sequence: TGTGCCAGCAGTTATGCGGACGGAGGAATGATGGGCCCCCACTTT. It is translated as CASSYADGGMMGPHF.

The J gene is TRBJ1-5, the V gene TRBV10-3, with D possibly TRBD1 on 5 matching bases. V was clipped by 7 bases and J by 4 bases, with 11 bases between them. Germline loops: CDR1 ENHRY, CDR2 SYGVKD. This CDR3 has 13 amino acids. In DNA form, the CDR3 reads TGTGCCATCAATCCCGACAGTAATCAGCCCCAGCATTTT. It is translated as CAINPDSNQPQHF.

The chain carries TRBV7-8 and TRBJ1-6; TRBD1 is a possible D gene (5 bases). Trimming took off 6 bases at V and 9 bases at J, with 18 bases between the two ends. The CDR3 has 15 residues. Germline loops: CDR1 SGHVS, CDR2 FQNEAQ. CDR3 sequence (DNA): TGTGCCAGCAGACTGCGGGGGGAGGGGAGTTCACCCCTCCACTTT. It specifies CASRLRGEGSSPLHF. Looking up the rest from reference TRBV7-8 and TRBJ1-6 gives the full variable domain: GAGVSQSPRYKVAKRGQDVALRCDPISGHVSLFWYQQALGQGPEFLTYFQNEAQLDKSGLPSDRFFAERPEGSVSTLKIQRTQQEDSAVYLCASRLRGEGSSPLHFGNGTRLTVT.

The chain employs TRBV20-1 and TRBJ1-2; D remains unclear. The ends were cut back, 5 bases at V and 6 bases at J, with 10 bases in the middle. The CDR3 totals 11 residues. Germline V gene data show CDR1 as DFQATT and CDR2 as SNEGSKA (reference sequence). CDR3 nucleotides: TGCAGTGCTCCCCGCCCGGATGGCTACACCTTC. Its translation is CSAPRPDGYTF.

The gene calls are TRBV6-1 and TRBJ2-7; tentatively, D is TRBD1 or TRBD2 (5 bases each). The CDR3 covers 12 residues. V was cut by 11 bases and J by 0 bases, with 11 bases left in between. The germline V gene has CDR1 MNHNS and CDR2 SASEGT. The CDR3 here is CASGRDSYEQYF. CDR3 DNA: TGTGCCTCGGGACGCGACTCCTACGAGCAGTACTTC.

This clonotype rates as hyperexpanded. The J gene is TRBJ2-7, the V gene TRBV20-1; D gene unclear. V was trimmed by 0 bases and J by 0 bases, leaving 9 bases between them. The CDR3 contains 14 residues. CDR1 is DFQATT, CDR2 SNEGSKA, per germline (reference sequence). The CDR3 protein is CSARDATSSYEQYF. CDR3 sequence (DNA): TGCAGTGCTAGAGACGCGACTTCCTCCTACGAGCAGTACTTC.

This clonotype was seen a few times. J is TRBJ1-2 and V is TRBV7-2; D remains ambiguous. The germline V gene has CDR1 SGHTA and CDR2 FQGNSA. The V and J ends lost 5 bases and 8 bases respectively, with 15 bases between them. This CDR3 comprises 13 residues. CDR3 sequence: CASSPFGGRGYTF. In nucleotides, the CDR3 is TGTGCCAGCAGCCCCTTTGGCGGCCGGGGCTACACCTTC.

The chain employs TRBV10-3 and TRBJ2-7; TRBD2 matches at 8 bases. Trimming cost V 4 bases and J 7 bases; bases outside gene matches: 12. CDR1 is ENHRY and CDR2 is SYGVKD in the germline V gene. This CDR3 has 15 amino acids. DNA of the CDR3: TGTGCCATCAGTGGCGGGACGGGGGGGCCTTGGGAGCAGTACTTC. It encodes CAISGGTGGPWEQYF.

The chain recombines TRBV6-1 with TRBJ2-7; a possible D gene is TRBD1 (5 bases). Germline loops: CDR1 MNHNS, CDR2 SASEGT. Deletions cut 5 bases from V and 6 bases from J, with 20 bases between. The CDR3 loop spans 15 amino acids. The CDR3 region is CASSPDWGAQSEQYF. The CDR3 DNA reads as TGTGCCAGCAGTCCCGACTGGGGCGCGCAGAGCGAGCAGTACTTC.